This T cell receptor beta chain was found in a study of T cell changes during pregnancy in multiple sclerosis. Sequencing used immunoSEQ multiplex PCR; TCRdb keeps in-frame clones, though not all of them. Among tens of thousands of clones listed, approximately 90% were seen once. This CDR3 region has 13 residues. The V gene lost 4 bases and the J gene lost 10 bases, with 11 bases spanning the gap. Germline V CDR1 and CDR2: MRHNA, SNTAGT. The sequences come from CD4+ T cells from peripheral blood mononuclear cells, collected in the second trimester of pregnancy. The V and J genes are TRBV6-4 and TRBJ1-6; weak D call: TRBD1 (6 bases). The receptor was isolated from a female donor in good health, enrolled as a control in a pregnancy study. DNA of the CDR3: TGTGCCAGCAGTGCCCACAGGGACTCACCCCTCCACTTT. Its translation: CASSAHRDSPLHF.